This record looks at one T cell receptor (beta chain) sequence and its context. Its antigen remains unknown. Treatment reported: approximately nine-day PBMC culture with coronavirus spike peptide pools or control peptides (ViraFEST assay). Positive PCR dates ranged from March to December 2020; these dates predated US Alpha, Beta and Delta variants. This entry belongs to a study of vaccination and CD4 T cells after COVID-19. As for the study in general: Testing by nasal swab PCR showed convalescent patients to be SARS-CoV-2 positive; under ten were mild and one was severe.

The V and J ends lost 5 bases and 5 bases, in that order; junction bases with no gene match: 12. The germline V gene has CDR1 MNHEY and CDR2 SMNVEV (reference sequence). This CDR3 spans 17 amino acids. The Oncomine TCR Beta short-read assay sequenced DNA from cultured CD4+ T cells. TCRdb called the PCR reads again in MiXCR, with one record for every CDR3 protein. The repertoire includes 15,000 to 20,000 distinct CDR3 sequences, over 30% of them detected once, and 8.4% sits in the top ten. The origin of this receptor is a human donor who had recovered from COVID-19. The sequenced material came from CD4+ T cells from blood, cultured in vitro. V usage is TRBV27 and J usage is TRBJ2-3; 11 nucleotides match TRBD2. The DNA of the CDR3 is TGTGCCAGCAGTCCTAGACTAGCGGGACAGCGGGTAGATACGCAGTATTTT. Its protein product is CASSPRLAGQRVDTQYF.